These 8 T cell receptor beta chains were all obtained from the same sample, sequenced in a study of blood T cell repertoires in COVID-19. TCRdb keeps only in-frame clones here, not all; method: immunoSEQ multiplex PCR. The top ten hold about 11% of the sample, which has roughly 260,000 clones, roughly 90% seen once. The material sequenced was peripheral blood. The receptors originated from a woman in her twenties or thirties with COVID-19, enrolled during active disease.

This clone showed up just a few times. The V gene is TRBV5-5, the J gene TRBJ1-6, with D hard to call. This CDR3 region has 16 residues. Deletions cut 4 bases from V and 10 bases from J, with 21 bases between. Germline V gene lookup returns CDR1 SGHKS and CDR2 YYEKEE (reference sequence). CDR3 in DNA: TGTGCCAGCAGCCTGTTTTCGGGTAGTGCTATATCACCCCTCCACTTT. Its translation: CASSLFSGSAISPLHF.

This clone appeared a single time. The chain is built from TRBV11-2 and TRBJ1-5, with D unresolved. V was shortened by 9 bases and J by 0 bases, with 9 bases between the two germline ends. The CDR3 is made up of 13 amino acids. Germline V gives CDR1 SGHAT, CDR2 FQNNGV. CDR3 bases: TGTGCCAGTGCGACGGGTAGCAATCAGCCCCAGCATTTT. It encodes CASATGSNQPQHF.

The chain couples TRBV4-1 to TRBJ1-5; D unclear. Trimming shortened V by 1 base and J by 2 bases, and 3 bases separated the two germline ends. CDR3 length: 13 amino acids. Germline V lookup: CDR1 MGHRA, CDR2 YSYEKL. For the CDR3, the DNA is TGCGCCAGCAGCCAAGCCGGCAATCAGCCCCAGCATTTT. This gives the protein CASSQAGNQPQHF.

The rearrangement links TRBV10-2 to TRBJ1-1, with D tentatively TRBD1 (5 bases). The CDR3 totals 13 residues. Germline lookup yields CDR1 WSHSY and CDR2 SAAADI. The germline V and J ends were trimmed by 2 bases and 5 bases, with 9 bases remaining between them. The CDR3 region has the DNA TGCGCCAGCAGTGAGGGGGGGATGACTGAAGCTTTCTTT. This encodes CASSEGGMTEAFF.

This chain links TRBV7-9 with TRBJ2-1; 14 bases map to TRBD2. Germline CDR1 SEHNR, CDR2 FQNEAQ (reference sequence). The V gene end was trimmed by 5 bases and the J gene end by 2 bases; junction bases not matched to a gene: 2. The length of the CDR3 is 16 residues. The CDR3 DNA sequence: TGTGCCAGCAGCCCGGGACTAGCGGGAGCCTACAATGAGCAGTTCTTC. This sequence encodes CASSPGLAGAYNEQFF.

The chain links TRBV19 to TRBJ2-7, with TRBD1 matching over 8 bases. The CDR3 consists of 19 residues. From germline, CDR1 is LNHDA and CDR2 SQIVND (reference sequence). The V and J ends lost 9 bases and 5 bases, in that order; junction bases with no gene match: 27. This CDR3 reads CARIRTGLIPPGVKNEQYF. CDR3 in DNA: TGTGCCAGGATAAGGACAGGGCTGATTCCGCCGGGAGTTAAGAACGAGCAGTACTTC.

The chain uses TRBV11-3 and TRBJ2-7; D perhaps matches TRBD2 (5 bases). Germline-derived CDR1 and CDR2 are SGHNT and YENEEA. The CDR3 totals 16 residues. V lost 1 base, J lost 0 bases, and 13 bases lay in between. The CDR3 region has the DNA TGTGCCAGCAGCTTAGTTCCAGCGGAGAGCTCCTACGAGCAGTACTTC. Its translation: CASSLVPAESSYEQYF.

The rearrangement uses TRBV5-1 and TRBJ2-5; D is possibly TRBD1 (6 bases). Trimming removed 0 bases from V and 5 bases from J, with 8 bases in between. The V gene's germline CDR1 is SGHRS and CDR2 YFSETQ. The CDR3 runs 13 residues. CDR3 amino acids: CASSLEGVETQYF. DNA of the CDR3: TGCGCCAGCAGCTTGGAGGGGGTGGAGACCCAGTACTTC. The whole variable domain, filled in from reference TRBV5-1 and TRBJ2-5, reads KAGVTQTPRYLIKTRGQQVTLSCSPISGHRSVSWYQQTPGQGLQFLFEYFSETQRNKGNFPGRFSGRQFSNSRSEMNVSTLELGDSALYLCASSLEGVETQYFGPGTRLLVL.